Sequencing of this T cell receptor beta chain was carried out in a study of fetal regulatory T cell absence and autoimmunity. Sequencing was at survey level. The table came from immunoSEQ multiplex PCR; TCRdb's copy has only in-frame clones and leaves some out. The top ten clones hold less than 0.5% of a sample with some 44,000 clones, about four fifths of them seen once. As to this clone: The antigen is unknown.

Findings of the study overall: Compared with cord blood, pancreas showed oligoclonal TCR enrichment, some clones over 80-fold. The oligoclonal enrichment was interpreted as supporting antigen-driven pancreatic autoimmunity before birth in IPEX syndrome.

V lost 6 bases, J lost 9 bases, and 18 bases lay in between. The V gene's germline CDR1 is LNHDA and CDR2 SQIVND (reference sequence). The CDR3 covers 14 residues. The specimen sequenced was cord blood. The chain couples TRBV19 to TRBJ2-1; TRBD2 is a possible D gene (6 bases). The receptor's source is a newborn boy with IPEX syndrome. Here the CDR3 reads CASRTQREEGEQFF. CDR3 sequence (DNA): TGTGCCAGTAGGACACAGAGAGAGGAGGGTGAGCAGTTCTTC. Looking up the rest from reference TRBV19 and TRBJ2-1 gives the full variable domain: DGGITQSPKYLFRKEGQNVTLSCEQNLNHDAMYWYRQDPGQGLRLIYYSQIVNDFQKGDIAEGYSVSREKKESFPLTVTSAQKNPTAFYLCASRTQREEGEQFFGPGTRLTVL.